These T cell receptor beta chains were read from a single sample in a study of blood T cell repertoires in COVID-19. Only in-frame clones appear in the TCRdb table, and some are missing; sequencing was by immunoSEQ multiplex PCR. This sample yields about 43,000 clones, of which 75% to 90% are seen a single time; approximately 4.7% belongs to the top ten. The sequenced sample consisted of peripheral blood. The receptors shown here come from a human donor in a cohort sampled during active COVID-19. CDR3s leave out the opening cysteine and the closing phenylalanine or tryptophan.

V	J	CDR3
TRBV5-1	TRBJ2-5	ASSFNGGQETQY
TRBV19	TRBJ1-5	ASSLGAQGPQH
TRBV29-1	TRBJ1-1	SVEGAGVNTEAF
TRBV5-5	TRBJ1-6	ASSRGESPLH
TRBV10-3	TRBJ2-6	AISNDRVGANVLT
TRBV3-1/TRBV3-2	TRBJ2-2	ASSQRRLGGRYTGELF
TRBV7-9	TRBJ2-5	ASSSSGRAGGETQY
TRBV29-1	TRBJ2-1	SVLTGGTYNEQF
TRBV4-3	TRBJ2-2	ASSLQGSGELF
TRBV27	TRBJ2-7	ASSLTGFGYEQY
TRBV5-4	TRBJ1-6	ASSQGQGSYNSPLH
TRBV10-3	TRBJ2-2	AISPGSQELF
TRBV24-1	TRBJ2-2	ATSDGPGLTGELF
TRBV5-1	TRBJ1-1	ASSLRGKADTEAF
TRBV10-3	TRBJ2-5	ASHPDGGRETQY
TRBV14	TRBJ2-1	ASSQERFRGSGRFEQF
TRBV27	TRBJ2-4	ASSQQIAKNIQY
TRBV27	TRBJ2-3	ASSMEGRTDTQY
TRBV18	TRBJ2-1	ASSPGGTLSVNEQF
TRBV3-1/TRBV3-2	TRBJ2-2	ASSQTTTGELF
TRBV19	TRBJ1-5	ASSGGNQPQH
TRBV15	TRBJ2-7	ATSTAGGGEQY
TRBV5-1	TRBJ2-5	ASSFGQGAQETQY
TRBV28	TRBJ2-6	ASLSSTAGANVLT
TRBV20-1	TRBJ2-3	SASSGLAGGTTDTQY
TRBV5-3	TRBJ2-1	ARSWRGLQF
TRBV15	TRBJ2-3	ATSRGLAGDWDTQY
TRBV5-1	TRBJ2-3	ASSALPQGGTDTQY
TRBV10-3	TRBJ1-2	AISGRGDYGYT
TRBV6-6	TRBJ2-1	ASSSSGSGNEQF
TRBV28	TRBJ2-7	ASSLSRYEQY
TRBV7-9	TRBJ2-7	ASSPGLSGVDEQY
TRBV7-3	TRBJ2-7	ASSSVGPYEQY
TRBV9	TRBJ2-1	ASSVAGHLGEQF
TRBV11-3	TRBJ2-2	ASTPGENTGELF